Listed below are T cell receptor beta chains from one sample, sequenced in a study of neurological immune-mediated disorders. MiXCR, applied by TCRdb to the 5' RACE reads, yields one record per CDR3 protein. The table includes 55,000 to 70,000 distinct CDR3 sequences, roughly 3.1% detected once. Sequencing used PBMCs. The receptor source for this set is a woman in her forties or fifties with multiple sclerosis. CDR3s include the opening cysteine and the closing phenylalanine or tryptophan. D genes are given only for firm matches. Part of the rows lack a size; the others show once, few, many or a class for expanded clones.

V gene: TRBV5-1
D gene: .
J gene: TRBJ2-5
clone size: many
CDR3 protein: CASSRDRFQETQYF
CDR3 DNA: TGCGCCAGCAGCCGAGACAGGTTCCAAGAGACCCAGTACTTC

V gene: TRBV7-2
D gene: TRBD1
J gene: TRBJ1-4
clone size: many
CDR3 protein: CASSPDRGTEKLFF
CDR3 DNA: TGTGCCAGCAGCCCGGACAGGGGCACTGAAAAACTGTTTTTT

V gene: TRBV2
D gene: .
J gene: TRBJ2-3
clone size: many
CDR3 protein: CASSEVSTYTDTQYF
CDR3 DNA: TGTGCCAGCAGTGAAGTTTCAACTTACACAGATACGCAGTATTTT

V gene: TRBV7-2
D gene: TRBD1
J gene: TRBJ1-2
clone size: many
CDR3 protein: CASSVNRGSYDGYTF
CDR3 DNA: TGTGCCAGCAGCGTAAACAGGGGATCCTATGATGGCTACACCTTC

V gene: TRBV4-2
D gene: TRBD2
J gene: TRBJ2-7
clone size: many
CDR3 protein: CASSKTSGASYEQYF
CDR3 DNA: TGTGCCAGCAGTAAGACTAGCGGAGCCTCCTACGAGCAGTACTTC

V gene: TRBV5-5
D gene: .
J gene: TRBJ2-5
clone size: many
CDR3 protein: CASSPTDGAQYF
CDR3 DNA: TGTGCCAGCAGCCCCACAGATGGGGCCCAGTACTTC

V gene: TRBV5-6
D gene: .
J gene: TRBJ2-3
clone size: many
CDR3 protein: CASTMTARRTDTQYF
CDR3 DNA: TGTGCCAGCACCATGACAGCTAGGCGCACAGATACGCAGTATTTT

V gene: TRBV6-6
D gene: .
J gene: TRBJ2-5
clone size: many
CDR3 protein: CASSLGGPNQETQYF
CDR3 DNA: TGTGCCAGCAGCCTTGGAGGACCCAACCAAGAGACCCAGTACTTC

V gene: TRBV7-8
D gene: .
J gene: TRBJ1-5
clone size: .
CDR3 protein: CASSLGDGNQPQHF
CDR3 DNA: TGTGCCAGCAGCCTGGGGGACGGCAATCAGCCCCAGCATTTT

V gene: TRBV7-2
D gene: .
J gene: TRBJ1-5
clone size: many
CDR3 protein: CASSLTGNQPQHF
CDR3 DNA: TGTGCCAGCAGCTTGACGGGAAATCAGCCCCAGCATTTT

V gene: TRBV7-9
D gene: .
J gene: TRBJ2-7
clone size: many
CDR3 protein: CASSLTEVSYEQYF
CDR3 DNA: TGTGCCAGCAGCCTCACAGAAGTCTCCTACGAGCAGTACTTC

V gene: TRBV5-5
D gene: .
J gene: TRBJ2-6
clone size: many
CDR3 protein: CASGAMDGANVLTF
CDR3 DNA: TGTGCCAGCGGAGCTATGGATGGGGCCAACGTCCTGACTTTC

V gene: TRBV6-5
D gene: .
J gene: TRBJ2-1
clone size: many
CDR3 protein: CASGKGYNEQFF
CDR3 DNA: TGTGCTTCAGGGAAGGGCTACAATGAGCAGTTCTTC

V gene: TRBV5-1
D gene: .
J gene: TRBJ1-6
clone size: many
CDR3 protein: CASSLEGVSPLHF
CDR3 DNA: TGCGCCAGCAGCTTGGAAGGAGTTTCACCCCTCCACTTT

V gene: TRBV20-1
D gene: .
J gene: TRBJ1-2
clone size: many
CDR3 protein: CSARDTGVYGYTF
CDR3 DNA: TGCAGTGCTAGAGATACCGGTGTATATGGCTACACCTTC

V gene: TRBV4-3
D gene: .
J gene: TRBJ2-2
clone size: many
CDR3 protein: CASSHLTPDSAGELFF
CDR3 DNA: TGCGCCAGCAGCCATTTGACCCCGGATTCAGCCGGGGAGCTGTTTTTT

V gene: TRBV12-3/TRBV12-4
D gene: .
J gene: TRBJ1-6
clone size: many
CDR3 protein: CASSLNNGVSPLHF
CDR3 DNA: TGTGCCAGCAGTTTAAATAACGGGGTTTCACCCCTCCACTTT

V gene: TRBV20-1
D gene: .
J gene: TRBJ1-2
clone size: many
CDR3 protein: CSARKDGQNYGYTF
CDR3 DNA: TGCAGTGCTAGAAAAGACGGGCAGAACTATGGCTACACCTTC

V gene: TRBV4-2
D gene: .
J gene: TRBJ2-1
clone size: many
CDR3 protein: CASSQKYEQFF
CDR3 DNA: TGTGCCAGCAGCCAGAAATATGAGCAGTTCTTC

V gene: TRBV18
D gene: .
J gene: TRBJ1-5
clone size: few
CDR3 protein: CASSPPGQPQHF
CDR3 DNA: TGTGCCAGCTCACCACCGGGTCAGCCCCAGCATTTT

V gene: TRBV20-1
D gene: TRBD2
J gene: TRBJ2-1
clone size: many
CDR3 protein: CSARDSGLAETGEQFF
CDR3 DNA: TGCAGTGCTAGAGATTCGGGACTAGCGGAGACCGGTGAGCAGTTCTTC

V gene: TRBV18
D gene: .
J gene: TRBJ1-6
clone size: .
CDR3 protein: CASSPEGQGSPLHF
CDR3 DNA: TGTGCCAGCTCACCGGAGGGGCAGGGGTCACCCCTCCACTTT